This TCR beta chain was captured in a study of T cell responses to AZD1222 COVID-19 vaccine. Study-level findings and limits: Only a handful of AZD1222 recipients were seropositive at baseline.

In germline, CDR1 is MDHEN, CDR2 SYDVKM. V was clipped by 10 bases and J by 7 bases, with 17 bases between them. The CDR3 has 13 residues. About this clone: Its antigen is currently unknown.

Profiled with immunoSEQ multiplex PCR; TCRdb holds only in-frame clones, not every one. The data show some 190,000 clones, roughly 94% seen once. The J gene is TRBJ1-5, the V gene TRBV28; D possibly corresponds to TRBD1 (5 bases). Sequencing was performed on peripheral blood, taken 28 days after the second dose of the MenACWY control vaccine. The receptor was derived from an adult who received the MenACWY meningococcal vaccine as a control. The CDR3, as DNA: TGTGCCACCTCACGAGGGCAGGGACAGCCCCAGCATTTT. This translates into CATSRGQGQPQHF.